The next 8 T cell receptor beta chains were all read from a single sample in a study of CD8 T cells in Susac syndrome. Random hexamers were used to reverse transcribe an amount of 0.5 to 1 ug RNA. MiXCR, run by TCRdb on the immunoSEQ multiplex PCR reads, gives a single entry per CDR3 protein. This table has 150,000 to 200,000 distinct CDR3 sequences, roughly 92% appearing once. The specimen was CD4+ T cells from PBMCs. Receptors were obtained from a human donor in good health.

The CDR3 bases are TGTGCCAGCAGATCCCAGGGGAGCTCCTACGAGCAGTACTTC. Protein: CASRSQGSSYEQYF. This chain connects TRBV28 to TRBJ2-7, with a possible D match to TRBD1 (6 bases). The CDR3 length is 14 residues. Per the germline V gene, CDR1 is MDHEN and CDR2 is SYDVKM. Trimming removed 6 bases at V and 0 bases at J, with 12 bases between.

This sequence joins TRBV5-1 and TRBJ1-4; D remains ambiguous. The CDR3 has 15 residues. Trimming cost V 5 bases and J 4 bases, with 15 bases left between them. Per the germline V gene, CDR1 is SGHRS and CDR2 is YFSETQ. The CDR3 reads CASRPDGSYNEKLFF. As DNA, the CDR3 is TGCGCCAGCAGACCTGACGGTTCCTATAATGAAAAACTGTTTTTT.

V usage is TRBV23-1 and J usage is TRBJ1-5; possibly TRBD1 for D (6 bases). TRBV23-1 is noted as an ORF with a role that remains uncertain. V was clipped by 8 bases and J by 1 base, with 24 bases between them. This CDR3 spans 18 amino acids. The CDR3 reads CASGIQGCGWGSNQPQHF. In nucleotides, the CDR3 is TGCGCCAGCGGGATACAGGGATGCGGCTGGGGGAGCAATCAGCCCCAGCATTTT.

The gene calls are TRBV28 and TRBJ1-5; 9 bases match TRBD1. Germline V gives CDR1 MDHEN, CDR2 SYDVKM. The CDR3 length is 16 residues. Trimming cost V 6 bases and J 4 bases; bases outside gene matches: 10. The CDR3 nucleotides are TGTGCCAGCAGACGCAGACAGGGGGTGATTAATCAGCCCCAGCATTTT. Its protein product is CASRRRQGVINQPQHF. Together with reference TRBV28 and TRBJ1-5, the CDR3 gives the full variable domain: DVKVTQSSRYLVKRTGEKVFLECVQDMDHENMFWYRQDPGLGLRLIYFSYDVKMKEKGDIPEGYSVSREKKERFSLILESASTNQTSMYLCASRRRQGVINQPQHFGDGTRLSIL.

V and J are TRBV3-1 and TRBJ2-6, with TRBD1 matching 10 bases. Germline V gives CDR1 LGHDT, CDR2 YNNKEL (reference sequence). V trimming: 3 bases; J trimming: 4 bases; junction bases outside the gene matches: 15. The CDR3 consists of 20 residues. The CDR3 is CASSHAPGDRGGGGANVLTF. DNA for the CDR3: TGTGCCAGCAGCCACGCCCCGGGGGACAGGGGCGGTGGAGGGGCCAACGTCCTGACTTTC.

CDR3 protein: CASRSPGQGNSPLHF. DNA of the CDR3: TGTGCCAGCAGATCACCGGGACAGGGAAATTCACCCCTCCACTTT. The V call is TRBV6-2 or TRBV6-3, the J call TRBJ1-6; TRBD1 aligns across 9 bases. CDR3 length: 15 residues. Germline CDR1 MNHEY, CDR2 SVGEGT. V was clipped by 6 bases and J by 7 bases; unmatched bases: 7.

This chain connects TRBV6-2 or TRBV6-3 to TRBJ2-1; 7 bases line up with TRBD1. Germline assignment: CDR1 MNHEY and CDR2 SVGEGT. The CDR3 extends over 13 amino acids. J lost 6 bases, V lost 6 bases, and 5 bases had no gene match. Here the CDR3 DNA reads TGTGCCAGCAGACCCACAGGGGTCAATGAGCAGTTCTTC. The encoded protein is CASRPTGVNEQFF.

The V and J genes are TRBV3-1 and TRBJ1-1; 7 positions match TRBD1. Germline lookup yields CDR1 LGHDT and CDR2 YNNKEL (reference sequence). There are 13 residues in the CDR3. V shed 2 bases and J 5 bases; nucleotides not matched to a gene: 2. The CDR3 loop reads CASSQRGQTEAFF. The CDR3 DNA sequence: TGTGCCAGCAGCCAAAGGGGGCAGACTGAAGCTTTCTTT. Full variable domain (missing parts from reference TRBV3-1 and TRBJ1-1): DTAVSQTPKYLVTQMGNDKSIKCEQNLGHDTMYWYKQDSKKFLKIMFSYNNKELIINETVPNRFSPKSPDKAHLNLHINSLELGDSAVYFCASSQRGQTEAFFGQGTRLTVV.